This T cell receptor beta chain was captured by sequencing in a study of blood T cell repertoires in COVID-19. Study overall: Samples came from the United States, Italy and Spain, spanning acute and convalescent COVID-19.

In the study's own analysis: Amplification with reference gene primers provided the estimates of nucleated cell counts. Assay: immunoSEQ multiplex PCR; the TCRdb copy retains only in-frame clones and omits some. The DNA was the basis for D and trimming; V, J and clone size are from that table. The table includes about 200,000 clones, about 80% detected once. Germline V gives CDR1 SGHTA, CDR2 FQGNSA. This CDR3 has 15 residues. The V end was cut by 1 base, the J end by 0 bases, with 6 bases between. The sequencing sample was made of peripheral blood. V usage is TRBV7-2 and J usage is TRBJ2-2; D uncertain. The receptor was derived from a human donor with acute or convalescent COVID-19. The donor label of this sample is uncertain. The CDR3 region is CASSLELTNTGELFF. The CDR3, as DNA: TGTGCCAGCAGCTTAGAACTAACGAACACCGGGGAGCTGTTTTTT.